Listed below are T cell receptor beta chains from one sample, sequenced in a study of human T cells and chemical hapten exposure. Each CDR3 protein is one row after TCRdb ran MiXCR on the RACE reads. The profile shows 120,000 or so distinct CDR3 sequences, 10% to 12% of them singletons. The specimen comprised whole blood, sampled in connection with sensitization to the hapten diphenylcyclopropenone (DPC). The source is a woman between 45 and 60 years old with alopecia areata. Some clones in this sample may be carry-over from other donors' samples. Each CDR3 is given with its conserved first and last residue. The order of the fields is V gene, J gene, D gene, clone size, CDR3 DNA, CDR3 protein. A D gene is named only where the DNA matches it firmly. Size tells how often a clone was seen (once, few, many) or the class of an expanded clone, and some rows leave it out.

>TRBV2|TRBJ2-3|NA|few
TGTGCCAGCATGGGGGGAGTGCCAGATACGCAGTATTTT
CASMGGVPDTQYF
>TRBV12-3/TRBV12-4|TRBJ2-7|NA|few
TGTGCCAGCAGCTTCCCGGGGGAGCAGTACTTC
CASSFPGEQYF
>TRBV6-5|TRBJ1-6|NA|few
TGTGCCAGCCGTCCGGGCCCAGAGACTTCTTCACCCCTCCACTTT
CASRPGPETSSPLHF
>TRBV27|TRBJ1-2|NA|few
TGTGCCAGCAGTTTAGGAGCGGGATATGGCTACACCTTC
CASSLGAGYGYTF
>TRBV5-5|TRBJ2-5|TRBD2|many
TGTGCCAGCATTCCCGGGGGGTTTTCGGTGGAGACCCAGTACTTC
CASIPGGFSVETQYF
>TRBV20-1|TRBJ2-5|NA|NA
TGCAGTGCTAGTGGGGACTCAGCGAGGGAGACCCAGTACTTC
CSASGDSARETQYF
>TRBV6-6|TRBJ1-2|NA|NA
TGTGCCAGCAGTTCCTCCGGGACGCGTAACTATGGCTACACCTTC
CASSSSGTRNYGYTF
>TRBV4-1|TRBJ1-2|TRBD1|few
TGCGCCAGCAGCCTTGATGAGGGGGCGCTGGGCGGCTACACCTTC
CASSLDEGALGGYTF
>TRBV11-2|TRBJ2-7|TRBD2|NA
TGTGCCAGCAGCTTTGGCGGGGGCTACGAGCAGTACTTC
CASSFGGGYEQYF
>TRBV6-5|TRBJ2-2|NA|few
TGTGCCAGCAGTTACGGGGCCGGTAACACCGGGGAGCTGTTTTTT
CASSYGAGNTGELFF
>TRBV9|TRBJ2-1|NA|many
TGTGCCAGCAGCGTCGGGGCAGCCTACAATGAGCAGTTCTTC
CASSVGAAYNEQFF
>TRBV19|TRBJ2-1|TRBD2|NA
TGTGCCAGTAGTATAACTAGCGGGAATTACAATGAGCAGTTCTTC
CASSITSGNYNEQFF
>TRBV12-3/TRBV12-4|TRBJ1-5|TRBD1|many
TGTGCCAGCAGTTCCGGGACAGGAGTCAATCAGCCCCAGCATTTT
CASSSGTGVNQPQHF
>TRBV29-1|TRBJ2-1|TRBD2|NA
TGCAGCGCCCCGGGGGCTAGCGGGGGCTCCTACAATGAGCAGTTCTTC
CSAPGASGGSYNEQFF
>TRBV14|TRBJ1-1|NA|NA
TGTGCCAGCAGCCAAGGGTTCTCTGAAGCTTTCTTT
CASSQGFSEAFF
>TRBV28|TRBJ2-2|NA|few
TGTGCCAGCAGAAACATAAAAACGAACACCGGGGAGCTGTTTTTT
CASRNIKTNTGELFF
>TRBV6-1|TRBJ1-2|NA|few
TGTGCCAGCAGCGTCGCCAGTGACTACACCTTC
CASSVASDYTF
>TRBV7-2|TRBJ2-3|NA|NA
TGTGCCAGCAGCTTAGCGCATTGGGATACGCAGTATTTT
CASSLAHWDTQYF
>TRBV29-1|TRBJ1-1|NA|NA
TGCAGCGCAACAGGGAGCGGGGTGAACACTGAAGCTTTCTTT
CSATGSGVNTEAFF
>TRBV7-2|TRBJ1-4|NA|few
TGTGCCAGCAGCTTAGTGCAGGGGCCGGGCCAGACCTTGATTTTT
CASSLVQGPGQTLIF
>TRBV2|TRBJ2-7|NA|NA
TGTGCCAGCAGTGATGAAGGGTACGAGCAGTACTTC
CASSDEGYEQYF
>TRBV6-6|TRBJ2-7|NA|many
TGTGCCAGCAGGAGGGAGCGGAGGAGCTCCTACGAGCAGTACTTC
CASRRERRSSYEQYF
>TRBV28|TRBJ2-7|NA|few
TGTGCCAGCAGTTCAGGACAGTCCTACGAGCAGTACTTC
CASSSGQSYEQYF
>TRBV9|TRBJ1-2|NA|many
TGTGCCAGCAGACGAACCGGGACGGAGGACGGCTACACCTTC
CASRRTGTEDGYTF
>TRBV6-5|TRBJ1-1|NA|many
TGTGCCAGCAGTCGACAGTATGAAAACACTGAAGCTTTCTTT
CASSRQYENTEAFF
>TRBV20-1|TRBJ1-1|NA|NA
TGCAGTGCTAGAGATAGCCAGAGCCCCACTGAAGCTTTCTTT
CSARDSQSPTEAFF
>TRBV4-3|TRBJ1-4|NA|many
TGCGCCAGCAGCCAAGGTGACGGCCGGAATAATGAAAAACTGTTTTTT
CASSQGDGRNNEKLFF
>TRBV27|TRBJ2-5|TRBD1|NA
TGTGCCAGCAGTGAGGGGGCGACCCAGTACTTC
CASSEGATQYF
>TRBV7-2|TRBJ2-7|NA|few
TGTGCCAGCAGCTTAGGCCTCTCTAGCGAGCAGTACTTC
CASSLGLSSEQYF